At least ten counts were recorded for the clone carrying this T cell receptor beta chain. Its target is unknown. The sample originates from a study of blood T cells in healthy people across ages. Study-wide results and limits: Age showed a roughly linear inverse relationship with TCR beta diversity per million T cells.

Primers used in a second PCR of about 7 to 12 cycles were a sample-barcoded 5' primer and a J-beta primer mix. A 12-random-nucleotide template-switch adaptor tagged each cDNA molecule. Using its own MiXCR run on the 5' RACE reads, TCRdb lists one record per CDR3 protein. The sample holds hundreds of thousands of distinct CDR3 sequences, approximately 52% seen once. CDR3 length: 14 residues. V was trimmed by 2 bases and J by 9 bases, leaving 14 bases between them. Germline assignment: CDR1 MNHNY and CDR2 SVGAGI (reference sequence). The V gene is TRBV6-6, the J gene TRBJ1-5; a weak D match, TRBD1 (5 bases). This TCR was recovered from a woman over 75 in good health. Sequencing was done on a sample of blood. Written as DNA, the CDR3 is TGTGCCAGCAGTTACAGAGGGGAGGTTGGGCCCCAGCATTTT. It translates to CASSYRGEVGPQHF.